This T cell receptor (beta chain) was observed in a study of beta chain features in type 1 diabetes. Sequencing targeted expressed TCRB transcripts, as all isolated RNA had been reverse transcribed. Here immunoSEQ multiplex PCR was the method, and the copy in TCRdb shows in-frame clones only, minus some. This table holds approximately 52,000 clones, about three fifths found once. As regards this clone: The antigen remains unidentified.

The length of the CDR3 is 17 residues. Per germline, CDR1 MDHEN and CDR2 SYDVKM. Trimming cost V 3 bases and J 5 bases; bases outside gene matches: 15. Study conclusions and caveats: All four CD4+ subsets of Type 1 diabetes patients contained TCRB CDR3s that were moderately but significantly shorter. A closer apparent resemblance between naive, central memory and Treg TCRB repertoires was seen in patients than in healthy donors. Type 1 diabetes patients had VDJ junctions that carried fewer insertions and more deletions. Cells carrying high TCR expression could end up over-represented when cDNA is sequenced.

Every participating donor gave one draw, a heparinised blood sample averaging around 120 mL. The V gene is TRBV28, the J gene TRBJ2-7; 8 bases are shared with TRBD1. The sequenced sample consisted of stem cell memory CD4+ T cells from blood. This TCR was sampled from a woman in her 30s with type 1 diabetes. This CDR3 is CASSLIFDGRGLHEQYF. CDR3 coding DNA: TGTGCCAGCAGTTTGATTTTCGATGGCAGGGGGCTGCACGAGCAGTACTTC.